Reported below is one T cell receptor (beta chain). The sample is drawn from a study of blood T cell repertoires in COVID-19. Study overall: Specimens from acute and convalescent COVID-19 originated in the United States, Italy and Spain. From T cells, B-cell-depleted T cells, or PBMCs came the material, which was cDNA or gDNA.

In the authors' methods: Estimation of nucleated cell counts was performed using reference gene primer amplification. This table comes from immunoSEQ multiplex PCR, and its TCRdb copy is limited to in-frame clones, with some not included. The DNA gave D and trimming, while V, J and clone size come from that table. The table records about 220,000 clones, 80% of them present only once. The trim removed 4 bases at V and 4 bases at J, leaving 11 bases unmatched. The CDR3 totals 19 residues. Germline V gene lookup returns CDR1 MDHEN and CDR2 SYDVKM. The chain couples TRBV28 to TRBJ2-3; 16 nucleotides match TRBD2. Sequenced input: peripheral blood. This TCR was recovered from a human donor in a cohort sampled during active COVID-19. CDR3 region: CASSSISGTSGRAADTQYF. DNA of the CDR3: TGTGCCAGCAGTTCTATATCTGGGACTAGCGGGAGGGCCGCAGATACGCAGTATTTT.